The sequence of this T cell receptor beta chain was determined in a study of OX40 agonist ivuxolimab in advanced cancers. Study-wide context: One hepatocellular carcinoma and a couple of cutaneous melanoma patients partially responded. The study's findings and limits: Circulating CD4+ and CD8+ T cells showed clonal expansion by week 6 at 0.1 to 3.0 mg/kg.

The data were produced by immunoSEQ multiplex PCR, yet TCRdb's version contains in-frame clones alone and is incomplete. The sample includes tens of thousands of clones, approximately 80% of them seen just once. The germline V gene has CDR1 LNHNV and CDR2 YYDKDF (reference sequence). The CDR3 contains 12 residues. J gave up 12 bases and V 4 bases, and 6 bases lay outside the gene matches. With respect to this clone: Its specificity is unknown.

Sampled blood was obtained at baseline, cycle 4 day 1, and cycle 7 day 1. The rearrangement links TRBV15 to TRBJ2-1, with 7 bases matching TRBD1. The source of this sequence is an adult with an advanced solid tumor such as melanoma, head and neck, liver or kidney cancer. Sequencing was performed on CD4+ or CD8+ T cells sorted from blood, taken in a trial of the OX40 agonist ivuxolimab. This chain's CDR3 is CATSKTGVGQFF. The CDR3 region has the DNA TGTGCCACCAGCAAAACAGGGGTCGGGCAGTTCTTC. Drawing the rest from reference TRBV15 and TRBJ2-1, the complete variable domain is DAMVIQNPRYQVTQFGKPVTLSCSQTLNHNVMYWYQQKSSQAPKLLFHYYDKDFNNEADTPDNFQSRRPNTSFCFLDIRSPGLGDTAMYLCATSKTGVGQFFGPGTRLTVL.